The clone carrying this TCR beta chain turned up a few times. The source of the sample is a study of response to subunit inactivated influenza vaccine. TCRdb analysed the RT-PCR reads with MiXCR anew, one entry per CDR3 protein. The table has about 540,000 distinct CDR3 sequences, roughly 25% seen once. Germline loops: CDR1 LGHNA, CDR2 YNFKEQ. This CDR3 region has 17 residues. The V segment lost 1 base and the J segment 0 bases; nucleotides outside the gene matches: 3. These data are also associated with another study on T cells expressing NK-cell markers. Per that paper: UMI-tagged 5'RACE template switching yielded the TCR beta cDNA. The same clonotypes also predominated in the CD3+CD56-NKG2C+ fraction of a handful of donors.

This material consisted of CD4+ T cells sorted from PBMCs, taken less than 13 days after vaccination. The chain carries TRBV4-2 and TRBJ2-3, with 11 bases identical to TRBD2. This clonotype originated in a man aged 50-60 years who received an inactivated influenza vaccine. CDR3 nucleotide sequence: TGTGCCAGCAGCCAAGCTTTAGCGGGAGGGAGCACAGATACGCAGTATTTT. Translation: CASSQALAGGSTDTQYF.